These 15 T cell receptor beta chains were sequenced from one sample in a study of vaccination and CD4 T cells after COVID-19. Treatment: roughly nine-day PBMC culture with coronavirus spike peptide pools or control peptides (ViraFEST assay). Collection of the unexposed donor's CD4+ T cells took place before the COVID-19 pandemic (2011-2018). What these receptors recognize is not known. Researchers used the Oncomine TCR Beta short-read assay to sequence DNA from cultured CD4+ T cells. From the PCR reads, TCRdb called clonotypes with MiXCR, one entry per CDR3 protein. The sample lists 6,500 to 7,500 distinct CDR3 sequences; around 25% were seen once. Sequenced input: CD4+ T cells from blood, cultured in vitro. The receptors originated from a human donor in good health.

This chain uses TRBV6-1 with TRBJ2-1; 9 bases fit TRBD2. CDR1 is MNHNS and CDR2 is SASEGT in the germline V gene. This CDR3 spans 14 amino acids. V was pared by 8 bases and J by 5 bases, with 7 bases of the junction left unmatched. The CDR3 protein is CASRGTSRDNEQFF. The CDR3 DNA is TGTGCCAGCCGAGGGACTAGCAGAGACAATGAGCAGTTCTTC.

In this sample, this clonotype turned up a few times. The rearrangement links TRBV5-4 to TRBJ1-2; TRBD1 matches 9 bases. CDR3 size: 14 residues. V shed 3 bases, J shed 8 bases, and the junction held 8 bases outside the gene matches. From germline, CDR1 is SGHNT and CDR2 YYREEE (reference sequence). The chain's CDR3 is CASSWDREGEGYTF. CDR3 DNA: TGTGCCAGCAGCTGGGACAGGGAAGGCGAAGGCTACACCTTC.

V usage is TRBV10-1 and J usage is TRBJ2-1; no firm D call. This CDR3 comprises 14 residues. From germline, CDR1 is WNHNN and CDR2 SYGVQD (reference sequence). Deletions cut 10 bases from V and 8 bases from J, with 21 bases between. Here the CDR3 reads CATAENQEIDEQFF. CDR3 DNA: TGCGCCACAGCCGAGAACCAGGAGATCGATGAGCAGTTCTTC.

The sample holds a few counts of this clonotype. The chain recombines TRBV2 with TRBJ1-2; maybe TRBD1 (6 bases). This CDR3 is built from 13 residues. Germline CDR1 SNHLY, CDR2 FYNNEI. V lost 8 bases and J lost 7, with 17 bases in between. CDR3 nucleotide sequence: TGTGCCAGCCGGCTAAAACAGGGCGGTGGCTACACCTTC. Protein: CASRLKQGGGYTF.

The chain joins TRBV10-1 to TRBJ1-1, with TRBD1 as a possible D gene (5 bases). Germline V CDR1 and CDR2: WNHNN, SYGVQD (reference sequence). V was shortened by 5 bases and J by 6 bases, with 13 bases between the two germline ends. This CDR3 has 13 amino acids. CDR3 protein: CASSIRGYAEAFF. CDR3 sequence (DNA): TGCGCCAGCAGTATAAGGGGCTACGCTGAAGCTTTCTTT.

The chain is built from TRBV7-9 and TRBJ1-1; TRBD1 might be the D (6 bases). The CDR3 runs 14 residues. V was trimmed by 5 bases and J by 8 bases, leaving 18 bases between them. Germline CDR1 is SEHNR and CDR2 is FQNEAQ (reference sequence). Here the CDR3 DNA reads TGTGCCAGCAGCCCCGACCTGGACAGCGGGGAAGCTTTCTTT. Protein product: CASSPDLDSGEAFF.

The CDR3 DNA reads TGTGCCAGCAGCTTGAGTGGCAGCACAGATACGCAGTATTTT. This sequence encodes CASSLSGSTDTQYF. J is TRBJ2-3 and V is TRBV7-9; no clear D gene. CDR1 is SEHNR and CDR2 is FQNEAQ in the germline V gene (reference sequence). The CDR3 is made up of 14 amino acids. The V gene lost 3 bases and the J gene lost 0 bases, with 7 bases spanning the gap.

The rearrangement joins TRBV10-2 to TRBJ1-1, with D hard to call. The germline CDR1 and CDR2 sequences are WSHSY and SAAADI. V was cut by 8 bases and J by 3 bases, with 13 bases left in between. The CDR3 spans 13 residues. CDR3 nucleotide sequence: TGCGCCAGCTCCGGAGCTAGGCACACTGAAGCTTTCTTT. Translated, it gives CASSGARHTEAFF.

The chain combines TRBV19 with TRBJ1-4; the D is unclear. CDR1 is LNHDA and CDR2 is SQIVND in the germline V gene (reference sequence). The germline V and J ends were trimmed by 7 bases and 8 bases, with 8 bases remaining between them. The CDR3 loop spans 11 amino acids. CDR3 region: CASTPGEKLFF. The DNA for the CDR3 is TGTGCCAGTACCCCTGGGGAAAAACTGTTTTTT.

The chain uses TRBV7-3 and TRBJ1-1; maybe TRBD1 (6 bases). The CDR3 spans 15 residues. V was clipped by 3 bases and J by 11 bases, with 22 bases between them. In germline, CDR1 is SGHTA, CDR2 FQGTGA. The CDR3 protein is CASSLGVGGQGKAFF. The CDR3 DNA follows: TGTGCCAGCAGCTTGGGCGTGGGGGGTCAGGGGAAGGCTTTCTTT.

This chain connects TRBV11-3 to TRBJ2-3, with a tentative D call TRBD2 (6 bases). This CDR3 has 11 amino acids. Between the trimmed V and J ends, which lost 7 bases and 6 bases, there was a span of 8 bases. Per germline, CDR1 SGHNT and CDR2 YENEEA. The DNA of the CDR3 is TGTGCCAGCACTCGGGGGGATACGCAGTATTTT. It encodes CASTRGDTQYF.

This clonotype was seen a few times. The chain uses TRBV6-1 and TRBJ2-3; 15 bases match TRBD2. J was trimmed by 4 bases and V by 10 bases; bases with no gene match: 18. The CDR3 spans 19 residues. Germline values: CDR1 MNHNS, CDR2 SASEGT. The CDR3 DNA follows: TGTGCCACAACCAGCTACGCCGGGACTAGCGGGGGGTTGGCAGATACGCAGTATTTT. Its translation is CATTSYAGTSGGLADTQYF.

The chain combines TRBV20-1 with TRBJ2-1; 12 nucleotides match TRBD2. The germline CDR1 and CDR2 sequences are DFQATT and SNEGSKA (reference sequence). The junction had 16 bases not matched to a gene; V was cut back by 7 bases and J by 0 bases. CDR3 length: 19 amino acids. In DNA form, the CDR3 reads TGCAGTGTTCAAGATTCCCTAGCGGGGGGGTTTCTCTCCTACAATGAGCAGTTCTTC. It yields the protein CSVQDSLAGGFLSYNEQFF.

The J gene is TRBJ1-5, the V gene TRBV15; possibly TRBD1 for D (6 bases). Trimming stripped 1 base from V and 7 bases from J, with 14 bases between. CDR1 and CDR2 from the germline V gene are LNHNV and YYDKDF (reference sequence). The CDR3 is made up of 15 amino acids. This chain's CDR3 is CATSRVRGLGQPQHF. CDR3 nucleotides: TGTGCCACCAGCAGAGTTCGGGGGCTGGGGCAGCCCCAGCATTTT.

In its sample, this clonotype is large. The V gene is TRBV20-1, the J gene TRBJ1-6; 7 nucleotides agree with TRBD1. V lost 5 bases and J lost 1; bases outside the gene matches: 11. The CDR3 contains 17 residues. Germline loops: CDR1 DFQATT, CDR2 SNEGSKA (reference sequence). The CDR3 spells CSALRQGLESYNSPLHF. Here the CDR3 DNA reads TGCAGTGCTCTACGACAGGGTTTGGAATCCTATAATTCACCCCTCCACTTT.